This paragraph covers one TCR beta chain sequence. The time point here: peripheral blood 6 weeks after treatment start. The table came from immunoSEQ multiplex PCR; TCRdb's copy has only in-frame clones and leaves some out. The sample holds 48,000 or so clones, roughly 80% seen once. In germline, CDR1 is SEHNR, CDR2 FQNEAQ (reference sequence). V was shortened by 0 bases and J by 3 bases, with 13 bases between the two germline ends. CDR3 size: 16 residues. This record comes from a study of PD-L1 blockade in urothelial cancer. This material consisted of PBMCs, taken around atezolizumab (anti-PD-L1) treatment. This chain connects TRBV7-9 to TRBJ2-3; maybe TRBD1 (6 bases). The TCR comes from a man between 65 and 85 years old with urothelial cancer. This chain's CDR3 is CASSLALVGATDTQYF. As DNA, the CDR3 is TGTGCCAGCAGCTTAGCCCTGGTGGGGGCGACAGATACGCAGTATTTT.